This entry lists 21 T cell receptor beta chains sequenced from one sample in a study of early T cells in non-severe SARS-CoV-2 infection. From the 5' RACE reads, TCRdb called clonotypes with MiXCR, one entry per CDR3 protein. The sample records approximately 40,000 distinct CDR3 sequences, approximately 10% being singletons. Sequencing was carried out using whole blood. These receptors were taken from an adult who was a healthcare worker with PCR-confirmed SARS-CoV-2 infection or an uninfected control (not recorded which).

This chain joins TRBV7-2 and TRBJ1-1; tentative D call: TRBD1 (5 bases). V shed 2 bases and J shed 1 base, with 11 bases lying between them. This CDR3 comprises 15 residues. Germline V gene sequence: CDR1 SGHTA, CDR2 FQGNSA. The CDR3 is CASSLFRTKNTEAFF. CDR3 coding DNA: TGTGCCAGCAGCTTATTTCGGACAAAGAACACTGAAGCTTTCTTT.

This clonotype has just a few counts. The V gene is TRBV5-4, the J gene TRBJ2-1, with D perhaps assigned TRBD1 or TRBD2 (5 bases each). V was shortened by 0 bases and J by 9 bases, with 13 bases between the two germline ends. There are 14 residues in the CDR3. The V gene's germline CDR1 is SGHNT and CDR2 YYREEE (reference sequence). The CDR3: CASSLDRGRSEQFF. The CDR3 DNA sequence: TGTGCCAGCAGCTTGGACCGGGGACGGAGTGAGCAGTTCTTC.

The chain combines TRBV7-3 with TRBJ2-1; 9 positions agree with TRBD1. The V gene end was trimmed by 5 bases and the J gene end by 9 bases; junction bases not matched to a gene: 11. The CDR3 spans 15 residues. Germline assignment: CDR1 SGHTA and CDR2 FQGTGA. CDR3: CASSTRTGESGEQFF. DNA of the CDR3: TGTGCCAGCAGCACCAGGACAGGGGAATCGGGTGAGCAGTTCTTC.

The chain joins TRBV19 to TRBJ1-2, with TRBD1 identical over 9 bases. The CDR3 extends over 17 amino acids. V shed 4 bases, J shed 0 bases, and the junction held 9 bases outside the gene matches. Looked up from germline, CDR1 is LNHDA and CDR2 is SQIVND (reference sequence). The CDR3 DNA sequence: TGTGCCAGTAGTACTTCCGTTTGGACAGGGGCTAACTATGGCTACACCTTC. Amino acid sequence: CASSTSVWTGANYGYTF.

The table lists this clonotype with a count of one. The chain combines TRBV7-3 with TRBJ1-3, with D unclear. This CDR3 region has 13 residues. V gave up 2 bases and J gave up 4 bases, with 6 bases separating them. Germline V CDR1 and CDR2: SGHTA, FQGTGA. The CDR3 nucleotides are TGTGCCAGCAGCTTAGTAGCAGGAAACACCATATATTTT. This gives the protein CASSLVAGNTIYF.

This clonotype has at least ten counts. The CDR3 coding sequence is TGTGCCAGCAGCCCTTCCTCCCCGACAGGGTGGGAATCACCCCTCCACTTT. Residues: CASSPSSPTGWESPLHF. V usage is TRBV7-9 and J usage is TRBJ1-6; 7 bases are shared with TRBD1. CDR1 is SEHNR, CDR2 FQNEAQ, per germline (reference sequence). V dropped 5 bases and J dropped 10; count of bases not matched to a gene: 17. CDR3 length equals 17 residues.

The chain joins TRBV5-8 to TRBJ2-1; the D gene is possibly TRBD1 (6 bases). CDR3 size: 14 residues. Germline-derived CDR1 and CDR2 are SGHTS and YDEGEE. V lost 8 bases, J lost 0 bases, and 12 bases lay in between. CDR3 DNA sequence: TGTGCCAGAGTAACAGGGAGCTCCTACAATGAGCAGTTCTTC. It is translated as CARVTGSSYNEQFF.

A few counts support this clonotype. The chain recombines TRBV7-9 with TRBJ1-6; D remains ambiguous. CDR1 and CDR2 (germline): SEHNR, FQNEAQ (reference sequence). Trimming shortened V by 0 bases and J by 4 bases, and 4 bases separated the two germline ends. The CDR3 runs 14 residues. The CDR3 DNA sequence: TGTGCCAGCAGCTTAGCTCTGTATAATTCACCCCTCCACTTT. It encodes CASSLALYNSPLHF.

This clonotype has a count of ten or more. The CDR3 DNA sequence: TGTGCCAGCTCCGAGGGCGGGAACACTGAAGCTTTCTTT. Translated, it gives CASSEGGNTEAFF. The chain uses TRBV18 and TRBJ1-1, with D unclear. This CDR3 has 13 residues. V lost 6 bases to trimming and J lost 1 base, with 9 bases between them. The germline gives CDR1 KGHSH, CDR2 LQKENI. The full variable domain, with the rest looked up from reference TRBV18 and TRBJ1-1, is NAGVMQNPRHLVRRRGQEARLRCSPMKGHSHVYWYRQLPEEGLKFMVYLQKENIIDESGMPKERFSAEFPKEGPSILRIQQVVRGDSAAYFCASSEGGNTEAFFGQGTRLTVV.

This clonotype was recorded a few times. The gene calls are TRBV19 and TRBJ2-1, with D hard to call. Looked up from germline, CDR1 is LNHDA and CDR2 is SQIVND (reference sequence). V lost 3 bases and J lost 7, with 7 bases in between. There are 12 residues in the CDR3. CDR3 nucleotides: TGTGCCAGTAGTATGATCGGGAATGAGCAGTTCTTC. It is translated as CASSMIGNEQFF.

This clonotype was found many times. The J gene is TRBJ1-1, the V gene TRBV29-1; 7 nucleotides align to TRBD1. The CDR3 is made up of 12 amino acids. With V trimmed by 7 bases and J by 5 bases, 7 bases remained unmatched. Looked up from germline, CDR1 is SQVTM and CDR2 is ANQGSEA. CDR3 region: CSAPLQGTEAFF. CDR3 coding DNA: TGCAGCGCCCCCTTACAGGGGACTGAAGCTTTCTTT.

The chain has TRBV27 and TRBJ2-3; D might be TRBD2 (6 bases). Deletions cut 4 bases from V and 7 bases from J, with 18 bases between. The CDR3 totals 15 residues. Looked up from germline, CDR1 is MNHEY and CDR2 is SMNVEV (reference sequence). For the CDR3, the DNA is TGTGCCAGCAGTTACGCGGGACCGATGGGAAATACGCAGTATTTT. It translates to CASSYAGPMGNTQYF.

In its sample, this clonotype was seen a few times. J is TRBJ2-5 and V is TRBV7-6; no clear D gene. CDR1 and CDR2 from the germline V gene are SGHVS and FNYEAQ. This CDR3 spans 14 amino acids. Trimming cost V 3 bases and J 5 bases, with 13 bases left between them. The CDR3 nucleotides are TGTGCCAGCAGCTTCGCGGACCGTGGCGAGACCCAGTACTTC. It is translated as CASSFADRGETQYF. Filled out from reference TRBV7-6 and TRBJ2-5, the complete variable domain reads GAGVSQSPRYKVTKRGQDVALRCDPISGHVSLYWYRQALGQGPEFLTYFNYEAQQDKSGLPNDRFSAERPEGSISTLTIQRTEQRDSAMYRCASSFADRGETQYFGPGTRLLVL.

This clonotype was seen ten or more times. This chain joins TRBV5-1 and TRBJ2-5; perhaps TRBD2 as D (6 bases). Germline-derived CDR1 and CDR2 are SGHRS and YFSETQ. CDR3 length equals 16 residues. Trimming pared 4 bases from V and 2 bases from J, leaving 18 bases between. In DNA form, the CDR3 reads TGCGCCAGCAGCCCCCGGGATAGCGGATATCAAGAGACCCAGTACTTC. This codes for CASSPRDSGYQETQYF.

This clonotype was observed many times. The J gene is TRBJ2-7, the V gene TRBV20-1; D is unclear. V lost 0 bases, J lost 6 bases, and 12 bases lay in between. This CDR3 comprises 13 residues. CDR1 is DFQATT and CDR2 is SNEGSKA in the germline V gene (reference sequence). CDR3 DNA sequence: TGCAGTGCTAGAGATGCCAGCAGTGGCGAGCAGTACTTC. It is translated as CSARDASSGEQYF.

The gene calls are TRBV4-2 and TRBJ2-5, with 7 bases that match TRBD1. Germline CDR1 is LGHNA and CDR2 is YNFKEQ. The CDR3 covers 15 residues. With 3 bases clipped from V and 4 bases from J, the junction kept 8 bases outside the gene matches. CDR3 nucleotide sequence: TGTGCCAGCAGCCAGGAAACAGGGGTTTTAGAGACCCAGTACTTC. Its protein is CASSQETGVLETQYF.

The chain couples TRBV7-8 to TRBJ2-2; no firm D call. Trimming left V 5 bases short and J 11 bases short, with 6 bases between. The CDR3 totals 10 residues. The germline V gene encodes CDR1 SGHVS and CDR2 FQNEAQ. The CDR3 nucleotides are TGTGCCAGCAGCCTGAATGAGCTGTTTTTT. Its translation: CASSLNELFF.

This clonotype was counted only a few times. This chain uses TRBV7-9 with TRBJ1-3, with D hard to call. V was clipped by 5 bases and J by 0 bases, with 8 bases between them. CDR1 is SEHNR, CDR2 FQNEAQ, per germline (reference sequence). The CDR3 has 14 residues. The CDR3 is CASSHLSSGNTIYF. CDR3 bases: TGTGCCAGCAGCCACCTCAGCTCTGGAAACACCATATATTTT.

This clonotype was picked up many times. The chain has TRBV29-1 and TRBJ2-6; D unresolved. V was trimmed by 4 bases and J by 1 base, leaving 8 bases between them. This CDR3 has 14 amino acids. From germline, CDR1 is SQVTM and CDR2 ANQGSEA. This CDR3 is CSVAQLSGANVLTF. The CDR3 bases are TGCAGCGTTGCACAGCTGTCTGGGGCCAACGTCCTGACTTTC.

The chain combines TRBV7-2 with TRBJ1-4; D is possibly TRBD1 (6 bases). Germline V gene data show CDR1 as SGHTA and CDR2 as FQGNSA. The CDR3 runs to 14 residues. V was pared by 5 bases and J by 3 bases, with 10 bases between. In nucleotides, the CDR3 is TGTGCCAGCAGCCGACAGGCGCCTAATGAAAAACTGTTTTTT. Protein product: CASSRQAPNEKLFF.

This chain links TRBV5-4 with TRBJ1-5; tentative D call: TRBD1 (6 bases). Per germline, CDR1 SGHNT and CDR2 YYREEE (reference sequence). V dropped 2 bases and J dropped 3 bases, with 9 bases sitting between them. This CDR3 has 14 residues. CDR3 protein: CASSFRGDNQPQHF. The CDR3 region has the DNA TGTGCCAGCAGCTTCAGGGGCGACAATCAGCCCCAGCATTTT.